These 26 T cell receptor beta chains originate from one sample sequenced in a study of blood T cell repertoires in COVID-19. Profiled with immunoSEQ multiplex PCR; TCRdb holds only in-frame clones, not every one. The table has approximately 210,000 clones, roughly 90% seen once. Sequencing used PBMCs or T cells enriched from blood (not recorded which). All receptors derive from a woman in her 30s who had recovered from COVID-19.

This clone appeared a single time. The rearrangement uses TRBV7-2 and TRBJ1-1; no clear D gene. From germline, CDR1 is SGHTA and CDR2 FQGNSA. The CDR3 contains 12 residues. The V and J ends lost 5 bases and 7 bases respectively, with 11 bases between them. CDR3 in amino acids: CASSPTLNEAFF. The DNA for the CDR3 is TGTGCCAGCAGCCCTACCTTGAATGAAGCTTTCTTT.

This chain connects TRBV19 to TRBJ1-5, with D possibly matching TRBD1 (5 bases). V dropped 1 base and J dropped 7 bases, with 11 bases sitting between them. This CDR3 is built from 14 residues. Per germline, CDR1 LNHDA and CDR2 SQIVND (reference sequence). The CDR3 nucleotides are TGTGCCAGTAGTATAGGAAGGGGCCGGCAGCCCCAGCATTTT. It encodes CASSIGRGRQPQHF.

The chain couples TRBV6-1 to TRBJ1-5; D ambiguous. Germline V CDR1 and CDR2: MNHNS, SASEGT. The CDR3 loop spans 15 amino acids. V was shortened by 3 bases and J by 3 bases, with 12 bases between the two germline ends. CDR3 residues: CASSDTDMSNQPQHF. CDR3 coding DNA: TGTGCCAGCAGTGACACCGACATGTCCAATCAGCCCCAGCATTTT.

The rearrangement joins TRBV7-3 to TRBJ1-6; D unresolved. Germline CDR1 and CDR2: SGHTA and FQGTGA. This CDR3 comprises 16 residues. The V end was cut by 5 bases, the J end by 6 bases, with 17 bases between. CDR3 in amino acids: CASSVSPGNSNSPLHF. CDR3 nucleotides: TGTGCCAGCAGCGTCTCCCCGGGGAACAGTAATTCACCCCTCCACTTT.

V gene TRBV27 combines with J gene TRBJ2-2, with a tentative D call TRBD1 (5 bases). Germline-derived CDR1 and CDR2 are MNHEY and SMNVEV (reference sequence). The CDR3 has 16 amino acids. V was cut by 5 bases and J by 0 bases, with 13 bases left in between. The DNA for the CDR3 is TGTGCCAGCAGTCAAGGACAATTCGCGAACACCGGGGAGCTGTTTTTT. Translated, it gives CASSQGQFANTGELFF.

This chain links TRBV7-9 with TRBJ2-7; possibly TRBD2 for D (6 bases). Trimming left V 4 bases short and J 6 bases short, with 16 bases between. CDR1 and CDR2 (germline): SEHNR, FQNEAQ (reference sequence). This CDR3 has 14 amino acids. CDR3 sequence reads: CASSSPTSVGEQYF. DNA of the CDR3: TGTGCCAGCAGCTCACCGACTAGTGTTGGCGAGCAGTACTTC.

The rearrangement links TRBV6-5 to TRBJ1-4; 7 bases fit TRBD1. Germline trimming cut 5 bases from V and 7 bases from J; bases unmatched to any gene: 10. The germline V gene encodes CDR1 MNHEY and CDR2 SVGAGI. This CDR3 is 15 amino acids long. The CDR3 region is CASSRLGGGVEKLFF. CDR3 in DNA: TGTGCCAGCAGTCGGCTTGGAGGGGGCGTTGAAAAACTGTTTTTT.

Notes on this clone: In the same sample, other DNA sequences code for this CDR3. The chain employs TRBV30 and TRBJ1-1; D unresolved. V lost 0 bases and J 3 bases, leaving 8 bases between the germline ends. Germline CDR1 is GTSNPN and CDR2 is SVGIG (reference sequence). The length of the CDR3 is 13 residues. Written as DNA, the CDR3 is TGTGCCTGGAGTGTACGTGGAGACACTGAAGCTTTCTTT. This encodes CAWSVRGDTEAFF.

The chain joins TRBV3-1 (or the pseudogene TRBV3-2) to TRBJ1-6; the D is unclear. The CDR3 spans 15 residues. Trimming pared 6 bases from V and 7 bases from J, leaving 16 bases between. CDR1 and CDR2 (germline): LGHDT, YNNKEL (reference sequence). The CDR3 DNA reads TGTGCCAGCAGGGACCGGGCCACGGGGAATTCACCCCTCCACTTT. Its translation is CASRDRATGNSPLHF.

The genes are TRBV7-2 and TRBJ1-2; the D gene is possibly TRBD1 (6 bases). This CDR3 has 15 amino acids. V dropped 2 bases and J dropped 5 bases, with 15 bases sitting between them. Looked up from germline, CDR1 is SGHTA and CDR2 is FQGNSA. CDR3 bases: TGTGCCAGCAGCTTAAAACCGGGGCAGGGGTATGGCTACACCTTC. The encoded protein is CASSLKPGQGYGYTF.

The chain uses TRBV9 and TRBJ2-5; D perhaps matches TRBD2 (6 bases). Per the germline V gene, CDR1 is SGDLS and CDR2 is YYNGEE. V gave up 4 bases and J gave up 1 base, with 11 bases separating them. The CDR3 consists of 14 residues. The CDR3, as DNA: TGTGCCAGCAGCCCGGGGGACGGCCAAGAGACCCAGTACTTC. It translates to CASSPGDGQETQYF.

As DNA, the CDR3 is TGTGCCAGCAGCCAAGATCTCGCGGGGGGCGTCGAAAAACTGTTTTTT. The encoded protein is CASSQDLAGGVEKLFF. V gene TRBV4-2 combines with J gene TRBJ1-4, with D tentatively TRBD1 (6 bases). Trimming shortened V by 0 bases and J by 8 bases, and 16 bases separated the two germline ends. This CDR3 has 16 residues. CDR1 is LGHNA and CDR2 is YNFKEQ in the germline V gene.

The rearrangement joins TRBV5-6 to TRBJ1-2; no definite D call. CDR1 and CDR2 from the germline V gene are SGHDT and YYEEEE. CDR3 length: 17 amino acids. Trimming left V 2 bases short and J 5 bases short, with 22 bases between. The CDR3 reads CASSLGGPGPAAYGYTF. For the CDR3, the DNA is TGTGCCAGCAGCTTAGGAGGCCCCGGGCCCGCAGCGTATGGCTACACCTTC. The variable domain in full, with the rest retrieved from reference TRBV5-6 and TRBJ1-2, is DAGVTQSPTHLIKTRGQQVTLRCSPKSGHDTVSWYQQALGQGPQFIFQYYEEEERQRGNFPDRFSGHQFPNYSSELNVNALLLGDSALYLCASSLGGPGPAAYGYTFGSGTRLTVV.

This chain joins TRBV27 and TRBJ1-2; a weak D match, TRBD1 (5 bases). Germline V CDR1 and CDR2: MNHEY, SMNVEV (reference sequence). V was cut by 3 bases and J by 0 bases, with 8 bases left in between. There are 14 residues in the CDR3. Written as DNA, the CDR3 is TGTGCCAGCAGTTTGTCAGGGACTAACTATGGCTACACCTTC. This sequence encodes CASSLSGTNYGYTF.

The chain employs TRBV7-2 and TRBJ1-6; D possibly corresponds to TRBD1 (6 bases). Germline-derived CDR1 and CDR2 are SGHTA and FQGNSA. With 1 base removed from V and 7 bases from J, the gap between germline ends came to 8 bases. This CDR3 spans 14 amino acids. The CDR3 DNA reads TGTGCCAGCAGCTTAGAACAGGGCAATTCACCCCTCCACTTT. Encoded protein: CASSLEQGNSPLHF.

The CDR3 DNA sequence: TGTGCCAGCAGCTCCGGGACAGGGGGAAGGAGCACTGAAGCTTTCTTT. This translates into CASSSGTGGRSTEAFF. The rearrangement joins TRBV7-9 to TRBJ1-1, with 11 bases aligning to TRBD1. V was clipped by 4 bases and J by 4 bases; unmatched bases: 8. This CDR3 spans 16 amino acids. Germline CDR1 reads SEHNR; CDR2 reads FQNEAQ (reference sequence).

The table lists this clone with many counts. The V and J genes are TRBV30 and TRBJ1-5; D is possibly TRBD1 (6 bases). The V end was cut by 1 base, the J end by 7 bases, with 11 bases between. Germline values: CDR1 GTSNPN, CDR2 SVGIG (reference sequence). CDR3 length: 13 residues. Here the CDR3 DNA reads TGTGCCTGGAGTGAACAGGGAAGACAGCCCCAGCATTTT. It encodes CAWSEQGRQPQHF.

V is TRBV7-8 and J is TRBJ2-3; 10 bases agree with TRBD1. The V segment lost 2 bases and the J segment 2 bases; nucleotides outside the gene matches: 4. Per the germline V gene, CDR1 is SGHVS and CDR2 is FQNEAQ. This CDR3 is 16 amino acids long. The CDR3 spells CASSLSGTGVTDTQYF. Here the CDR3 DNA reads TGTGCCAGCAGCTTAAGTGGGACAGGGGTCACAGATACGCAGTATTTT.

V usage is TRBV6-5 and J usage is TRBJ2-2; D remains ambiguous. V dropped 2 bases and J dropped 0 bases, with 7 bases sitting between them. The germline CDR1 and CDR2 sequences are MNHEY and SVGAGI. The CDR3 consists of 15 residues. The CDR3 spells CASSYAITNTGELFF. CDR3 in DNA: TGTGCCAGCAGTTACGCGATAACGAACACCGGGGAGCTGTTTTTT.

This clone has only one observation. The chain carries TRBV12-3 or TRBV12-4 and TRBJ2-1; TRBD1 matches 7 bases. V lost 7 bases, J lost 10 bases, and 7 bases stayed unmatched. This CDR3 spans 12 amino acids. CDR3 nucleotide sequence: TGTGCCAGCACCAGAGGGGGCAGGGAGCAGTTCTTC. It encodes CASTRGGREQFF.

The gene calls are TRBV7-2 and TRBJ1-1, with D perhaps TRBD1 (5 bases). Germline lookup yields CDR1 SGHTA and CDR2 FQGNSA. V shed 4 bases and J shed 4 bases, with 16 bases lying between them. There are 15 residues in the CDR3. CDR3: CASSSQRGTGTEAFF. CDR3 DNA sequence: TGTGCCAGCAGCTCTCAAAGGGGTACTGGCACTGAAGCTTTCTTT.

The V and J genes are TRBV11-1 and TRBJ1-1, with unresolved D. Germline assignment: CDR1 SGHAT and CDR2 FQDESV (reference sequence). The CDR3 totals 15 residues. V dropped 5 bases and J dropped 2 bases, with 15 bases sitting between them. CDR3 amino acids: CASSLLGGGNTEAFF. The CDR3 bases are TGTGCCAGCAGCCTCTTAGGAGGTGGTAACACTGAAGCTTTCTTT.

This rearrangement joins TRBV18 to TRBJ1-2, with TRBD1 as a possible D gene (6 bases). CDR3 size: 15 residues. Trimming removed 3 bases at V and 2 bases at J, with 13 bases between. Per the germline V gene, CDR1 is KGHSH and CDR2 is LQKENI. This CDR3 reads CASSPWTVRNYGYTF. The DNA of the CDR3 is TGTGCCAGCTCACCCTGGACAGTTCGAAACTATGGCTACACCTTC.

The V gene is TRBV18, the J gene TRBJ1-4; 7 bases are a match to TRBD1. From germline, CDR1 is KGHSH and CDR2 LQKENI. Unmatched junction bases numbered 7, after V lost 3 bases and J lost 3 bases. The CDR3 consists of 16 residues. The CDR3 reads CASSPIGGASNEKLFF. The CDR3 DNA reads TGTGCCAGCTCACCCATAGGGGGCGCGTCTAATGAAAAACTGTTTTTT.

This clone was detected only once. The rearrangement uses TRBV7-6 and TRBJ1-4; D gene uncertain. Trimming removed 6 bases from V and 7 bases from J, with 9 bases in between. This CDR3 spans 12 amino acids. CDR1 SGHVS and CDR2 FNYEAQ come from the germline V gene. As DNA, the CDR3 is TGTGCCAGCAGTTATACGGGTGAAAAACTGTTTTTT. Translating it yields CASSYTGEKLFF. Based on the CDR3 plus reference TRBV7-6 and TRBJ1-4, the full variable domain is GAGVSQSPRYKVTKRGQDVALRCDPISGHVSLYWYRQALGQGPEFLTYFNYEAQQDKSGLPNDRFSAERPEGSISTLTIQRTEQRDSAMYRCASSYTGEKLFFGSGTQLSVL.

The gene calls are TRBV18 and TRBJ2-3; 8 positions match TRBD1. CDR1 KGHSH and CDR2 LQKENI come from the germline V gene. This CDR3 contains 16 residues. J gave up 1 base and V 6 bases, and 9 bases lay outside the gene matches. CDR3 loop: CASSLQGARGTDTQYF. For the CDR3, the DNA is TGTGCCAGCTCCCTTCAGGGGGCGCGAGGCACAGATACGCAGTATTTT. The full variable domain, completed using reference TRBV18 and TRBJ2-3, is NAGVMQNPRHLVRRRGQEARLRCSPMKGHSHVYWYRQLPEEGLKFMVYLQKENIIDESGMPKERFSAEFPKEGPSILRIQQVVRGDSAAYFCASSLQGARGTDTQYFGPGTRLTVL.